This entry lists 27 T cell receptor beta chains sequenced from one sample in a study of metastatic and nonmetastatic thyroid tumors. MiXCR reprocessed the PCR reads for TCRdb. The profile shows tens of thousands of clones, 20% to 25% of them singletons. Each patient came to thyroid surgery without any prior treatment (of any kind). The sample taken for sequencing was blood. The receptors stem from a female donor with papillary thyroid cancer or a benign thyroid nodule (not recorded which). Some clones in this sample may be carry-over from other donors' samples.

In its sample, this clone was seen once. One end of the junction does not line up with germline, which may come from a read error. The gene calls are TRBV20-1 and TRBJ1-2; maybe TRBD1 (5 bases). CDR3 length: 14 residues. Germline V gene sequence: CDR1 DFQATT, CDR2 SNEGSKA (reference sequence). CDR3 in amino acids: CSAPRGNVPYCYTF. CDR3 coding DNA: TGCAGTGCCCCAAGGGGAAACGTACCCTATTGCTACACCTTC.

Ten or more counts support this clone. This sequence joins TRBV9 and TRBJ1-6, with D unresolved. The CDR3 has 15 residues. Trimming removed 4 bases from V and 9 bases from J, with 17 bases in between. Germline CDR1 is SGDLS and CDR2 is YYNGEE. CDR3 residues: CASSLSQIGSSPLHF. In DNA, the CDR3 is TGTGCCAGCAGCCTGAGCCAGATAGGGAGTTCACCCCTCCACTTT.

Note on this clone: A much larger clonotype is one base distant, so this may be a read error. The J gene is TRBJ2-5, the V gene TRBV5-1; tentatively, D is TRBD1 (6 bases). CDR3 size: 15 residues. Trimming shortened V by 4 bases and J by 4 bases, and 17 bases separated the two germline ends. The germline V gene has CDR1 SGHRS and CDR2 YFSETQ. The CDR3 DNA is TGCGCCAGCAGCGCGTGGGACATGGGTCGAGAGACCCAGTACTTC. Protein: CASSAWDMGRETQYF.

This clone was detected ten times or more. The V call is TRBV20-1, the J call TRBJ2-1; perhaps D is TRBD1 or TRBD2 (5 bases each). The germline gives CDR1 DFQATT, CDR2 SNEGSKA (reference sequence). The germline V and J ends were trimmed by 0 bases and 5 bases, with 14 bases remaining between them. The CDR3 covers 15 residues. CDR3 loop: CSARDLWGIDNEQFF. DNA of the CDR3: TGCAGTGCTAGAGATTTATGGGGGATTGACAATGAGCAGTTCTTC.

The sample holds many counts of this clone. The genes are TRBV20-1 and TRBJ2-4; no clear D gene. Germline CDR1 is DFQATT and CDR2 is SNEGSKA (reference sequence). V was trimmed by 3 bases and J by 0 bases, leaving 15 bases between them. The length of the CDR3 is 16 residues. CDR3 coding DNA: TGCAGTGCTAGCGGGCGCACACGTCTAGCCAAAAACATTCAGTACTTC. Translation: CSASGRTRLAKNIQYF.

In its sample, this clone was seen many times. The V call is TRBV3-1, the J call TRBJ2-7, with TRBD2 matching 12 bases. The CDR3 sequence is 16 residues long. Germline CDR1 LGHDT, CDR2 YNNKEL (reference sequence). J was trimmed by 2 bases and V by 4 bases; bases with no gene match: 6. The CDR3 protein is CASSPDSSGRAYEQYF. The CDR3 DNA follows: TGTGCCAGCAGCCCCGATTCTAGCGGGAGGGCCTACGAGCAGTACTTC.

This clone occurred many times. This rearrangement joins TRBV5-6 to TRBJ2-7; 11 nucleotides line up with TRBD2. V gave up 2 bases and J gave up 6 bases; unmatched junction bases: 4. Germline V gene sequence: CDR1 SGHDT, CDR2 YYEEEE. CDR3 length: 14 residues. CDR3 protein: CASSLISGRGEQYF. The CDR3 coding sequence is TGTGCCAGCAGCTTAATTAGCGGGAGGGGCGAGCAGTACTTC.

In its sample, this clone is medium-sized. J is TRBJ1-2 and V is TRBV4-2, with D perhaps TRBD1 (6 bases). The length of the CDR3 is 16 residues. V was pared by 0 bases and J by 8 bases, with 19 bases between. Germline V gene data show CDR1 as LGHNA and CDR2 as YNFKEQ. The CDR3 DNA is TGTGCCAGCAGCCAAGATAGGGTTACGGACAGTCGAGGCTACACCTTC. Translation: CASSQDRVTDSRGYTF.

On this clone: The junction departs from the called germline gene at one end, perhaps through a read error. The chain couples TRBV4-2 to TRBJ2-2; weak D call: TRBD2 (5 bases). CDR1 and CDR2 (germline): LGHNA, YNFKEQ. The CDR3 loop spans 15 amino acids. The CDR3 is CAISPSDVITGELFF. In nucleotides, the CDR3 is TGTGCCATCAGCCCCTCTGATGTGATCACCGGGGAGCTTTTTTTT.

V is TRBV5-1 and J is TRBJ1-5; D call uncertain. Trimming removed 1 base from V and 7 bases from J, with 9 bases in between. CDR3 length: 13 amino acids. The germline CDR1 and CDR2 sequences are SGHRS and YFSETQ. For the CDR3, the DNA is TGCGCCAGCAGCTTGTCGGGAGACCAGCCCCAGCATTTT. It specifies CASSLSGDQPQHF.

With regard to this clone: One end of the junction varies from germline; a read error may be responsible. The same CDR3 arises from other DNA sequences in this sample as well. The chain carries TRBV28 and TRBJ2-2; D perhaps matches TRBD1 (5 bases). The CDR3 has 18 residues. CDR1 is MDHEN and CDR2 is SYDVKM in the germline V gene. The CDR3 coding sequence is TGTGCCAGCAGTCAAATTTGGCTTCAGGGTGCCTACACCGGTGAGCTGTTTTTC. Translating gives CASSQIWLQGAYTGELFF.

In this sample, this clone is medium-sized. This chain connects TRBV6-4 to TRBJ2-2; D not resolved. Germline V gene data show CDR1 as MRHNA and CDR2 as SNTAGT. The germline V and J ends were trimmed by 2 bases and 3 bases, with 4 bases remaining between them. The CDR3 is 13 amino acids. This CDR3 reads CASSDRDTGELFF. CDR3 nucleotide sequence: TGTGCCAGCAGTGACAGGGACACCGGGGAGCTGTTTTTT.

This clone was detected a few times. One end of the junction varies from germline; a read error may be responsible. This CDR3 is also generated by other DNA sequences in the sample. The chain carries TRBV6-1 and TRBJ1-2, with 9 positions matching TRBD1. CDR1 and CDR2 (germline): MNHNS, SASEGT. The CDR3 length is 12 residues. The CDR3, as DNA: TGTGCCAGCACACGGACAGGGGTGAGCTACACATTC. This codes for CASTRTGVSYTF.

The table lists this clone with a few counts. The chain recombines TRBV28 with TRBJ2-6, with D possibly being TRBD1 (5 bases). The V end was cut by 8 bases, the J end by 2 bases, with 16 bases between. The germline CDR1 and CDR2 sequences are MDHEN and SYDVKM. The CDR3 runs 16 residues. CDR3 DNA: TGTGCCAGCTCTTTTTCAGGGTTAGCTGGGGCCAACGTCCTGACTTTC. Translation: CASSFSGLAGANVLTF.

This clone was recorded at least ten times. The chain employs TRBV19 and TRBJ1-1; perhaps TRBD1 as D (5 bases). This CDR3 has 14 amino acids. CDR1 is LNHDA and CDR2 is SQIVND in the germline V gene (reference sequence). The V and J ends lost 8 bases and 4 bases respectively, with 17 bases between them. CDR3 bases: TGTGCCAGTTCAACGCCAGGGCTTGGCACTGAAGCTTTCTTT. Amino acid sequence: CASSTPGLGTEAFF.

This rearrangement joins TRBV18 to TRBJ2-5, with TRBD2 identical over 9 bases. Germline CDR1 KGHSH, CDR2 LQKENI. J was trimmed by 2 bases and V by 3 bases; bases with no gene match: 4. CDR3 length: 15 residues. This chain's CDR3 is CASSPLTSGQETQYF. The CDR3 nucleotides are TGTGCCAGCTCACCTCTTACTAGCGGGCAAGAGACCCAGTACTTC.

This clone was seen ten or more times. V usage is TRBV28 and J usage is TRBJ2-3; TRBD1 matches 8 bases. The germline gives CDR1 MDHEN, CDR2 SYDVKM. Trimming took 5 bases from V and 6 from J; bases not matched to a gene: 7. The CDR3 totals 14 residues. CDR3 DNA sequence: TGTGCCAGCAGTCCCGGACAGGGAAGGGATACGCAGTATTTT. This gives the protein CASSPGQGRDTQYF.

The CDR3 DNA follows: TGCAGTGCTAGAGAGCCAGCGGGAGAGAACGAGCAGTACTTC. It encodes CSAREPAGENEQYF. This chain links TRBV20-1 with TRBJ2-7; TRBD2 matches at 8 bases. This CDR3 is built from 14 residues. Germline assignment: CDR1 DFQATT and CDR2 SNEGSKA (reference sequence). V lost 0 bases and J lost 5; bases outside the gene matches: 6.

This clone came up many times. The rearrangement links TRBV5-6 to TRBJ2-3; D ambiguous. There are 15 residues in the CDR3. V was shortened by 4 bases and J by 3 bases, with 15 bases between the two germline ends. CDR1 and CDR2 from the germline V gene are SGHDT and YYEEEE. The CDR3 region has the DNA TGTGCCAGCAGCCCAATTCCATCCCCAACAGATACGCAGTATTTT. It specifies CASSPIPSPTDTQYF.

V is TRBV6-1 and J is TRBJ2-7, with unresolved D. Trimming removed 6 bases from V and 2 bases from J, with 14 bases in between. Looked up from germline, CDR1 is MNHNS and CDR2 is SASEGT. The CDR3 covers 14 residues. This CDR3 is CASSLSRVPYEQYF. Written as DNA, the CDR3 is TGTGCCAGCAGCCTAAGCCGGGTGCCCTACGAGCAGTACTTC.

The gene calls are TRBV20-1 and TRBJ2-7; 7 nucleotides line up with TRBD1. J gave up 4 bases and V 3 bases, and 3 bases lay outside the gene matches. CDR1 DFQATT and CDR2 SNEGSKA come from the germline V gene (reference sequence). The CDR3 runs to 12 residues. This CDR3 reads CSARKTGYEQYF. CDR3 coding DNA: TGCAGTGCTAGGAAGACAGGGTACGAGCAGTACTTC.

This clone has a count of ten or more. The identical CDR3 is also encoded by other nucleotide sequences in the sample. This chain connects TRBV28 to TRBJ2-5, with TRBD2 matching 7 bases. Per germline, CDR1 MDHEN and CDR2 SYDVKM. Trimming at V came to 3 bases and at J to 2 bases, leaving 12 bases not matched to a gene. The CDR3 spans 17 residues. The CDR3 region is CASSFTGGTTSQETQYF. In DNA, the CDR3 is TGTGCCAGCAGTTTCACGGGAGGCACCACCAGTCAAGAGACCCAGTACTTC.

This clone was found a few times. Germline and junction disagree at one end, which may indicate a read error. Written as DNA, the CDR3 is TGTGCCAGCAGTTCCCTGTTTGGGCATGGCTATTGCTACACCTTC. Protein product: CASSSLFGHGYCYTF. The rearrangement joins TRBV6-1 to TRBJ1-2; D is unresolved. CDR3 length equals 15 residues. Looked up from germline, CDR1 is MNHNS and CDR2 is SASEGT.

This chain joins TRBV28 and TRBJ2-2; 16 nucleotides agree with TRBD2. The CDR3 is 17 amino acids. Trimming at V came to 4 bases and at J to 11 bases, leaving 10 bases not matched to a gene. Germline CDR1 MDHEN, CDR2 SYDVKM. As DNA, the CDR3 is TGTGCCAGCAGTTCATGGGGACTAGCGGGAGGGCCCGTTGAGCTGTTTTTT. Translation gives CASSSWGLAGGPVELFF.

This clone was observed many times. V usage is TRBV28 and J usage is TRBJ2-3; weak D call: TRBD2 (6 bases). The CDR3 runs 15 residues. The V end was cut by 4 bases, the J end by 6 bases, with 17 bases between. Germline V lookup: CDR1 MDHEN, CDR2 SYDVKM. The CDR3 sequence is CASSWREPRADTQYF. The CDR3, as DNA: TGTGCCAGCAGTTGGCGGGAACCGCGGGCGGATACGCAGTATTTT.

This clone was picked up a small number of times. CDR3 region: CASKVRDTNTEAFF. The DNA for the CDR3 is TGCGCCAGCAAGGTTCGGGATACGAACACTGAAGCTTTCTTT. J is TRBJ1-1 and V is TRBV5-1, with D unresolved. V lost 6 bases, J lost 1 base, and 13 bases lay in between. The CDR3 runs 14 residues. The germline V gene encodes CDR1 SGHRS and CDR2 YFSETQ.

Worth noting for this clone: The junction departs from germline at one end; a sequencing error may be responsible. The V call is TRBV28, the J call TRBJ2-7; weak D call: TRBD1 (7 bases). The CDR3 extends over 15 amino acids. Germline CDR1 is MDHEN and CDR2 is SYDVKM. CDR3 DNA sequence: TGTGCCAGCAGTGCAGGGGGGCGCCATTCCTACGATCAGTACTTC. Translating gives CASSAGGRHSYDQYF.